A selection of T cell receptor beta chains follows, all from one sample in a study of breast tumors, draining lymph nodes, adjacent tissues. TCRdb re-derived calls from the multiplex PCR reads in MiXCR, one entry per CDR3 protein. This table has tens of thousands of distinct CDR3 sequences, more than 25% appearing once. Sequencing was performed on axillary lymph node tissue. The receptors come from a female donor with breast cancer. Some clones in this sample may be carry-over from other donors' samples. CDR3s include the opening cysteine and the closing phenylalanine or tryptophan.

j_gene	v_gene	CDR3aa
TRBJ2-1	TRBV28	CASSLGTSAYNEQFF
TRBJ2-2	TRBV11-2	CASSHWGGLAVNTGELFF
TRBJ2-5	TRBV18	CASSLGLAGIQETQYF
TRBJ2-2	TRBV7-3	CASSSAGTVNTGELFF
TRBJ2-7	TRBV7-2	CSSSFRQGGYEQYF
TRBJ1-5	TRBV7-4	CASSFTGGNFNSNQPQHF
TRBJ1-2	TRBV30	CAWGLGRLEGYTF
TRBJ2-1	TRBV5-6	CASSPRREGRHEQFF
TRBJ1-2	TRBV12-3/TRBV12-4	CASSATGRAHYGYTF
TRBJ2-7	TRBV20-1	CSAEGQGSYEQYF